This T cell receptor beta chain was identified during a study of blood T cell repertoires in COVID-19. On the study more broadly: The United States, Italy and Spain supplied acute and convalescent COVID-19 samples.

Among Cohort 3 donors, those recovered had two negative PCRs, clearance, or symptom resolution. With V trimmed by 4 bases and J by 2 bases, 6 bases remained unmatched. CDR3 length equals 16 residues. Germline CDR1 SGHNT, CDR2 YENEEA. In the original processing: Reference gene primer amplification yielded estimated nucleated cell counts. The table came from immunoSEQ multiplex PCR; TCRdb's copy has only in-frame clones and leaves some out. D and trimming were read from the DNA, whereas the V and J calls and clone size are those reported in that table. The profile shows 150,000 to 200,000 clones, approximately 90% of them singletons.

This chain joins TRBV11-3 and TRBJ2-1, with 9 bases matching TRBD1. The TCR sequence derives from a woman aged 18 to 35 who had recovered from COVID-19. The sequencing input was PBMCs or T cells enriched from blood (not recorded which). CDR3 DNA: TGTGCCAGCAGCTCGGGACAGGGTCCCCCCTACAATGAGCAGTTCTTC. It codes for CASSSGQGPPYNEQFF.